This T cell receptor (beta chain) was obtained from a study of blood T cell repertoires in COVID-19. On the study more broadly: The United States, Italy and Spain were the sources of the acute and convalescent COVID-19 samples. T cells, B-cell-depleted T cells, or PBMCs supplied cDNA or gDNA.

How the authors handled the data: Reference gene primers were amplified, and this amplification served to estimate nucleated cell counts. TCRdb keeps only in-frame clones here, not all; method: immunoSEQ multiplex PCR. That table supplies the V and J calls and clone size; D and trimming were determined from the DNA. The sample gives some 190,000 clones, about 88% of which show up once; about 4.5% is in the top ten. This CDR3 has 14 residues. V lost 4 bases and J 3 bases, leaving 12 bases between the germline ends. Looked up from germline, CDR1 is SGHTA and CDR2 is FQGNSA. The chain combines TRBV7-2 with TRBJ1-1; D ambiguous. The sequence was collected from a human donor in a cohort sampled during active COVID-19. Sequencing used peripheral blood. CDR3 coding DNA: TGTGCCAGCAGCTCAACGTCGTCGGACACTGAAGCTTTCTTT. As protein: CASSSTSSDTEAFF. Full variable domain (remainder filled in from reference TRBV7-2 and TRBJ1-1): GAGVSQSPSNKVTEKGKDVELRCDPISGHTALYWYRQSLGQGLEFLIYFQGNSAPDKSGLPSDRFSAERTGGSVSTLTIQRTQQEDSAVYLCASSSTSSDTEAFFGQGTRLTVV.